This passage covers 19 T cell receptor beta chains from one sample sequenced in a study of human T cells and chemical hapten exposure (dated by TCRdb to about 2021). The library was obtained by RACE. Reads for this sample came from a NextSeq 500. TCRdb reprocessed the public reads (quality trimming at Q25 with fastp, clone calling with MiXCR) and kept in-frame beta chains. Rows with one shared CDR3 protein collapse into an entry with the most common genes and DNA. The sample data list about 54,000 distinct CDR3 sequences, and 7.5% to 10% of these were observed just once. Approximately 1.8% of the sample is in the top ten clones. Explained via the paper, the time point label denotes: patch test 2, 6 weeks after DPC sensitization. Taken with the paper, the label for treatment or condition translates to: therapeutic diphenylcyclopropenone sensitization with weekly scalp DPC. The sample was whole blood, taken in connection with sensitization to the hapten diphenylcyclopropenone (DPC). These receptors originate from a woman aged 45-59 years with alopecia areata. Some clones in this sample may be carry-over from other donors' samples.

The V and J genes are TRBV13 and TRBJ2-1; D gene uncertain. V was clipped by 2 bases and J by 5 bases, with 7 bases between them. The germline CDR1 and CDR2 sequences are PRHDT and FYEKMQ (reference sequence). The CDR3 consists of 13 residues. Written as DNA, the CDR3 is TGTGCCAGCAGCTTAAGCCGGAACAATGAGCAGTTCTTC. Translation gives CASSLSRNNEQFF.

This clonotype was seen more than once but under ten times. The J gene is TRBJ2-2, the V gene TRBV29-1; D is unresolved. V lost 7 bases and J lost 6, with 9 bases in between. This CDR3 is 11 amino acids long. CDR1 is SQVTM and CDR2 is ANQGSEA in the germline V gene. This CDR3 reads CSGQYAGELFF. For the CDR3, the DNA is TGCAGCGGGCAGTACGCCGGGGAGCTGTTTTTT.

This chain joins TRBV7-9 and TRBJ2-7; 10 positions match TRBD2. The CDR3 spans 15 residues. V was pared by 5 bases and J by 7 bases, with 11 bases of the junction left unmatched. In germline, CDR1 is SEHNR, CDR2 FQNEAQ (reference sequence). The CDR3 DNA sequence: TGTGCCAGCAGCCCTACTAGCGGGACAAGAGGGGAGCAGTACTTC. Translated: CASSPTSGTRGEQYF.

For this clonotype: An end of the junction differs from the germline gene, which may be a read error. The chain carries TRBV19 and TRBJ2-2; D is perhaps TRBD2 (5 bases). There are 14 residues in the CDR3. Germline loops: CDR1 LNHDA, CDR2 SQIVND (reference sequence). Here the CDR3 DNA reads TGTGCCAGTAGTCTAGAGGGATACACCGGGGAGCTGTTTTTT. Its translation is CASSLEGYTGELFF.

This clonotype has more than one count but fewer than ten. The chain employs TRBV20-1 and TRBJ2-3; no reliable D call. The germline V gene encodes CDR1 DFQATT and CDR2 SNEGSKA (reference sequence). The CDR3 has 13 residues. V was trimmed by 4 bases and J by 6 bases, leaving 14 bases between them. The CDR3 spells CSAMTQQADTQYF. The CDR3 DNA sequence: TGCAGTGCTATGACACAGCAGGCCGATACGCAGTATTTT.

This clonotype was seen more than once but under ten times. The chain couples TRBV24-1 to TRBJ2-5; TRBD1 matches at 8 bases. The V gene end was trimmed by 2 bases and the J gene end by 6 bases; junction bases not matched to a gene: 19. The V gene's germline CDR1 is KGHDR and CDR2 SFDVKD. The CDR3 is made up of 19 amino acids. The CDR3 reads CATSDSSHNATGDWKTQYF. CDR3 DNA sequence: TGTGCCACCAGTGATTCATCCCATAATGCGACAGGGGATTGGAAGACCCAGTACTTC.

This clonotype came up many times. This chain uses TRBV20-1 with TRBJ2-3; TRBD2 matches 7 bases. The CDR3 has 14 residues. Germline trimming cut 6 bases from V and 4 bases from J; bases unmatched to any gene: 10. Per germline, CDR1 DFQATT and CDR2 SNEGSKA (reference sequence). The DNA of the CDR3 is TGCAGTGCCCCTGGCGGGAGTAGGGCAGATACGCAGTATTTT. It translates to CSAPGGSRADTQYF.

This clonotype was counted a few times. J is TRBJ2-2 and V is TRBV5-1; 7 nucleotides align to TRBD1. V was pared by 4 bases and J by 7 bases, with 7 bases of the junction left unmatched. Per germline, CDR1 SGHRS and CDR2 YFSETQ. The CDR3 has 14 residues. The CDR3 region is CASSPGQVLGELFF. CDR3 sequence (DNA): TGCGCCAGCAGCCCCGGACAGGTTCTCGGGGAGCTGTTTTTT.

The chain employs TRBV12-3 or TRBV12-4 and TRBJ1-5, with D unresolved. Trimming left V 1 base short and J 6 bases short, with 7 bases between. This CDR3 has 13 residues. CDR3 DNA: TGTGCCAGCAGTTTAGGAAGTGGTCAGCCCCAGCATTTT. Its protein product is CASSLGSGQPQHF.

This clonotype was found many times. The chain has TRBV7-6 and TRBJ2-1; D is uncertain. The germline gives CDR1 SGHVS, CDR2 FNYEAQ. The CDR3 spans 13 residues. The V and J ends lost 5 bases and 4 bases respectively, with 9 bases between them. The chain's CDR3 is CASSRTAYNEQFF. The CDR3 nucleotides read TGTGCCAGCAGCCGAACAGCATACAATGAGCAGTTCTTC.

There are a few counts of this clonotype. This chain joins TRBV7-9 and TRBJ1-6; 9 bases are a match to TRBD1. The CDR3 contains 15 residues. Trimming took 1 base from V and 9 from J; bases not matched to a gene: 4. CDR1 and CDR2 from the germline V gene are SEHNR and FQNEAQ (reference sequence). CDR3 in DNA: TGTGCCAGCAGCTTAGGGGACAGGGAGACTTCACCCCTCCACTTT. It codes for CASSLGDRETSPLHF.

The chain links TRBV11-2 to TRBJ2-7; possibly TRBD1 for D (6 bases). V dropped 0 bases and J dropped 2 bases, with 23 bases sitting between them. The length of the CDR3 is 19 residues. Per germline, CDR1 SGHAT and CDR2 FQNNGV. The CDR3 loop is CASSLEKYRDTRLTYEQYF. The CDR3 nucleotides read TGTGCCAGCAGCTTAGAAAAGTACCGGGACACCCGATTGACCTACGAGCAGTACTTC.

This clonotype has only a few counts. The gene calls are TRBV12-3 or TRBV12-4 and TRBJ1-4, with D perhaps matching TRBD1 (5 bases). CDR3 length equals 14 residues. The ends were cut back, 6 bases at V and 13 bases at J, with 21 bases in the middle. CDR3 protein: CASSSGAQLEGLFF. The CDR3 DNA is TGTGCCAGCAGCTCCGGGGCCCAACTCGAAGGACTGTTTTTT.

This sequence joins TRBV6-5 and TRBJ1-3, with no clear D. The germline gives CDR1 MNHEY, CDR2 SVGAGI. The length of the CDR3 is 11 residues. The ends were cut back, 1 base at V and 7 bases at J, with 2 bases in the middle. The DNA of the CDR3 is TGTGCCAGCAGTTACTATAACACCATATATTTT. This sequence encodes CASSYYNTIYF.

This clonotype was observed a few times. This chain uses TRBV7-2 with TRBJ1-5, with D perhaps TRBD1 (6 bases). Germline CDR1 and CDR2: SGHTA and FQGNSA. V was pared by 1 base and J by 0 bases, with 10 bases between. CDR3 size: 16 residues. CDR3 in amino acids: CASSLGNRASNQPQHF. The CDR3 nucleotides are TGTGCCAGCAGCTTAGGCAACAGGGCTAGCAATCAGCCCCAGCATTTT.

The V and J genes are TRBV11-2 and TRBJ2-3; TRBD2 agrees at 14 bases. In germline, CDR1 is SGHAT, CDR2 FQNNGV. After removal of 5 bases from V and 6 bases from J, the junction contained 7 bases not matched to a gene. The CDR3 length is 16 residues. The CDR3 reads CASSTRLAGGPDTQYF. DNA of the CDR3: TGTGCCAGCAGCACAAGACTAGCGGGGGGGCCTGATACGCAGTATTTT.

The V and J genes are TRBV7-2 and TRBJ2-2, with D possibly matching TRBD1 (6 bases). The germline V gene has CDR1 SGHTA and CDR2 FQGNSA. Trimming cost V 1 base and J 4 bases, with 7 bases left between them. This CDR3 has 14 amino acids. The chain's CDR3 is CASSLEGVTGELFF. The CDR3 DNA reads TGTGCCAGCAGCTTAGAGGGGGTCACCGGGGAGCTGTTTTTT.

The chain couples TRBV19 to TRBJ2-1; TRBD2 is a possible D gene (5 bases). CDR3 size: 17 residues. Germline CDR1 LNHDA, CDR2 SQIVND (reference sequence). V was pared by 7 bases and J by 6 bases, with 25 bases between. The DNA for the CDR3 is TGTGCCAGTAATAATGGATTGGACTTCGGTCGAGTCAATGAGCAGTTCTTC. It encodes CASNNGLDFGRVNEQFF. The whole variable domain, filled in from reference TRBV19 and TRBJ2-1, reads DGGITQSPKYLFRKEGQNVTLSCEQNLNHDAMYWYRQDPGQGLRLIYYSQIVNDFQKGDIAEGYSVSREKKESFPLTVTSAQKNPTAFYLCASNNGLDFGRVNEQFFGPGTRLTVL.

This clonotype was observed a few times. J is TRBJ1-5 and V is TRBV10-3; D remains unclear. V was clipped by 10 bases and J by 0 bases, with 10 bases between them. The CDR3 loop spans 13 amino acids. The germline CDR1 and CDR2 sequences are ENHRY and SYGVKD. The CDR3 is CATSVRSNQPQHF. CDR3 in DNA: TGTGCCACCAGCGTCCGTAGCAATCAGCCCCAGCATTTT.